The 24 T cell receptor beta chains reported below all come from one sample, sequenced in a study of CD4 T cell repertoires in COVID-19. Sequencing was performed with immunoSEQ multiplex PCR; in TCRdb, only in-frame clones are kept and a portion is missing. The repertoire holds some 71,000 clones, with 83% as singletons. This specimen was CD4+ T cells from peripheral blood, taken after recovery from COVID-19. Receptors originate from a human donor who had COVID-19.

In regard to this clone: Distinct nucleotide sequences in the sample also encode this CDR3. This chain links TRBV19 with TRBJ2-7; D assignment may be TRBD1 or TRBD2 (5 bases each). The CDR3 has 12 residues. Germline CDR1 and CDR2: LNHDA and SQIVND (reference sequence). Trimming left V 5 bases short and J 4 bases short, with 9 bases between. The CDR3 sequence: CASSDRGYEQYF. Here the CDR3 DNA reads TGTGCCAGTAGTGACAGAGGGTACGAGCAGTACTTC.

This clone was counted a few times. The V call is TRBV7-8, the J call TRBJ2-7, with 7 bases identical to TRBD2. Trimming at V came to 2 bases and at J to 6 bases, leaving 7 bases not matched to a gene. Per the germline V gene, CDR1 is SGHVS and CDR2 is FQNEAQ. This CDR3 contains 14 residues. CDR3 loop: CASSLIGTTPEQYF. The CDR3 DNA follows: TGTGCCAGCAGCTTAATCGGGACTACCCCCGAGCAGTACTTC.

The sample holds one count of this clone. CDR3 residues: CASSFTRTDTQYF. The DNA for the CDR3 is TGTGCCAGCAGCTTCACACGCACAGATACGCAGTATTTT. The chain employs TRBV5-6 and TRBJ2-3, with D unclear. This CDR3 comprises 13 residues. The V gene lost 2 bases and the J gene lost 1 base, with 5 bases spanning the gap. In germline, CDR1 is SGHDT, CDR2 YYEEEE. The full variable domain, completed using reference TRBV5-6 and TRBJ2-3, is DAGVTQSPTHLIKTRGQQVTLRCSPKSGHDTVSWYQQALGQGPQFIFQYYEEEERQRGNFPDRFSGHQFPNYSSELNVNALLLGDSALYLCASSFTRTDTQYFGPGTRLTVL.

The chain couples TRBV19 to TRBJ1-5; possibly TRBD1 for D (6 bases). CDR1 is LNHDA, CDR2 SQIVND, per germline (reference sequence). CDR3 length: 16 residues. The ends were cut back, 3 bases at V and 5 bases at J, with 17 bases in the middle. CDR3 sequence: CASSISGRGGYQPQHF. The CDR3 bases are TGTGCCAGTAGTATCTCGGGGCGCGGGGGCTATCAGCCCCAGCATTTT. The full variable domain, in which reference TRBV19 and TRBJ1-5 provide the parts outside the CDR3, is DGGITQSPKYLFRKEGQNVTLSCEQNLNHDAMYWYRQDPGQGLRLIYYSQIVNDFQKGDIAEGYSVSREKKESFPLTVTSAQKNPTAFYLCASSISGRGGYQPQHFGDGTRLSIL.

This clone was seen a few times. The V and J genes are TRBV3-1 (or the pseudogene TRBV3-2) and TRBJ2-7; D is uncertain. Germline-derived CDR1 and CDR2 are LGHDT and YNNKEL (reference sequence). Trimming shortened V by 5 bases and J by 2 bases, and 4 bases separated the two germline ends. This CDR3 has 11 residues. The CDR3: CASSNAYEQYF. The CDR3 coding sequence is TGTGCCAGCAGCAATGCCTACGAGCAGTACTTC.

This clone showed up just a few times. The CDR3 sequence: CASSQAGNTIYF. In nucleotides, the CDR3 is TGTGCCAGCAGCCAAGCAGGAAACACCATATATTTT. The rearrangement uses TRBV3-1 (or the pseudogene TRBV3-2) and TRBJ1-3, with no clear D. Germline CDR1 LGHDT, CDR2 YNNKEL (reference sequence). This CDR3 is built from 12 residues. V lost 1 base, J lost 4 bases, and 2 bases lay in between.

The chain carries TRBV3-1 (or the pseudogene TRBV3-2) and TRBJ2-3, with a tentative D call TRBD2 (5 bases). V was clipped by 4 bases and J by 6 bases, with 11 bases between them. Germline values: CDR1 LGHDT, CDR2 YNNKEL (reference sequence). CDR3 size: 13 residues. CDR3 loop: CASSPGEVDTQYF. CDR3 in DNA: TGTGCCAGCAGCCCCGGGGAAGTGGATACGCAGTATTTT.

The rearrangement links TRBV7-2 to TRBJ1-3; maybe TRBD1 (5 bases). CDR1 SGHTA and CDR2 FQGNSA come from the germline V gene. Trimming removed 5 bases at V and 0 bases at J, with 14 bases between. The CDR3 is 16 residues long. The CDR3 DNA reads TGTGCCAGCAGCAGACAGCTACCTCTCTCTGGAAACACCATATATTTT. Translation gives CASSRQLPLSGNTIYF. The full variable domain, completed using reference TRBV7-2 and TRBJ1-3, is GAGVSQSPSNKVTEKGKDVELRCDPISGHTALYWYRQSLGQGLEFLIYFQGNSAPDKSGLPSDRFSAERTGGSVSTLTIQRTQQEDSAVYLCASSRQLPLSGNTIYFGEGSWLTVV.

Only a few counts were recorded for this clone. The V gene is TRBV19, the J gene TRBJ1-5; TRBD1 aligns across 8 bases. The CDR3 sequence is 13 residues long. With V trimmed by 7 bases and J by 6 bases, 5 bases remained unmatched. The germline V gene has CDR1 LNHDA and CDR2 SQIVND (reference sequence). CDR3 in amino acids: CASTDRGSQPQHF. CDR3 DNA: TGTGCCAGTACAGACAGGGGTAGTCAGCCCCAGCATTTT.

The CDR3 nucleotides read TGTGCCATCAGTGAACTGGGGAACACCGGGGAGCTGTTTTTT. Its protein product is CAISELGNTGELFF. This chain uses TRBV10-3 with TRBJ2-2, with D uncertain. Germline values: CDR1 ENHRY, CDR2 SYGVKD. The ends were cut back, 3 bases at V and 1 base at J, with 6 bases in the middle. CDR3 length: 14 amino acids.

The chain couples TRBV7-9 to TRBJ2-1, with 7 nucleotides matching TRBD2. In germline, CDR1 is SEHNR, CDR2 FQNEAQ (reference sequence). Germline trimming cut 7 bases from V and 5 bases from J; bases unmatched to any gene: 11. The CDR3 is made up of 15 amino acids. The CDR3 spells CASKTGTTTHNEQFF. CDR3 DNA sequence: TGTGCCAGCAAAACCGGGACTACAACCCACAATGAGCAGTTCTTC.

V usage is TRBV11-2 and J usage is TRBJ1-1; D unclear. The germline CDR1 and CDR2 sequences are SGHAT and FQNNGV. The V end was cut by 3 bases, the J end by 1 base, with 6 bases between. This CDR3 has 13 amino acids. The CDR3 DNA sequence: TGTGCCAGCAGCTTTGCAGGGAACACTGAAGCTTTCTTT. It is translated as CASSFAGNTEAFF.

This clone appeared once. The chain couples TRBV10-3 to TRBJ2-7; 7 bases align to TRBD1. The CDR3 runs to 15 residues. V lost 5 bases to trimming and J lost 5 bases; unmatched junction nucleotides: 12. Germline CDR1 is ENHRY and CDR2 is SYGVKD. DNA for the CDR3: TGTGCCATCAGTTCTAGCTTACAGGGGTCCGACGAGCAGTACTTC. It codes for CAISSSLQGSDEQYF.

V is TRBV19 and J is TRBJ2-1, with D unresolved. This CDR3 has 14 amino acids. CDR1 is LNHDA and CDR2 is SQIVND in the germline V gene (reference sequence). Trimming took 4 bases from V and 5 from J, leaving 12 bases between them. CDR3 region: CASSRVAQNNEQFF. The CDR3 coding sequence is TGTGCCAGTAGTAGAGTAGCCCAAAACAATGAGCAGTTCTTC.

The chain combines TRBV16 with TRBJ2-7; D perhaps matches TRBD1 (6 bases). CDR1 and CDR2 from the germline V gene are KGHSY and FQNENV. The germline V and J ends were trimmed by 2 bases and 5 bases, with 16 bases remaining between them. This CDR3 is 15 amino acids long. The CDR3 DNA follows: TGTGCCAGCAGCCAACGACAGGTCGGGACGGACGAGCAGTACTTC. Protein sequence: CASSQRQVGTDEQYF.

The chain is built from TRBV6-5 and TRBJ2-2; the match to TRBD2 covers 8 bases. Germline trimming cut 0 bases from V and 7 bases from J; bases unmatched to any gene: 4. This CDR3 is built from 15 residues. Germline CDR1 and CDR2: MNHEY and SVGAGI. The CDR3 is CASSYSKLAVGELFF. In DNA form, the CDR3 reads TGTGCCAGCAGTTACTCGAAACTAGCGGTCGGGGAGCTGTTTTTT.

This chain joins TRBV11-1 and TRBJ2-3; 9 nucleotides align to TRBD2. This CDR3 region has 16 residues. Per germline, CDR1 SGHAT and CDR2 FQDESV (reference sequence). The trim removed 6 bases at V and 3 bases at J, leaving 10 bases unmatched. The CDR3 nucleotides are TGTGCCAGCAGTCAGAATAGCGGGAGTGGTACAGATACGCAGTATTTT. Protein: CASSQNSGSGTDTQYF.

The rearrangement joins TRBV6-6 to TRBJ1-4; 9 nucleotides match TRBD1. J lost 7 bases, V lost 5 bases, and 5 bases had no gene match. This CDR3 spans 14 amino acids. Germline V gives CDR1 MNHNY, CDR2 SVGAGI (reference sequence). The CDR3 loop reads CASSRGQGSEKLFF. In DNA, the CDR3 is TGTGCCAGCAGTAGGGGACAGGGCAGTGAAAAACTGTTTTTT.

This clone was counted between two and nine times. The rearrangement links TRBV19 to TRBJ2-7; 7 positions agree with TRBD1. V lost 4 bases and J lost 6; bases outside the gene matches: 3. Per the germline V gene, CDR1 is LNHDA and CDR2 is SQIVND (reference sequence). The CDR3 totals 12 residues. DNA of the CDR3: TGTGCCAGTAGTAGCCGACAGGGCGAGCAGTACTTC. Translated, it gives CASSSRQGEQYF.

The chain employs TRBV19 and TRBJ2-7, with D perhaps given as TRBD1 or TRBD2 (5 bases each). Germline CDR1 and CDR2: LNHDA and SQIVND (reference sequence). With 1 base removed from V and 5 bases from J, the gap between germline ends came to 12 bases. This CDR3 region has 14 residues. The CDR3: CASSIVVGTHEQYF. The CDR3 DNA reads as TGTGCCAGTAGTATAGTGGTAGGGACCCACGAGCAGTACTTC.

This clone was detected a few times. The chain is built from TRBV7-2 and TRBJ1-6, with a weak D call TRBD1 (5 bases). CDR3 length: 13 residues. Trimming took 7 bases from V and 4 from J, leaving 8 bases between them. Germline V CDR1 and CDR2: SGHTA, FQGNSA. The CDR3 DNA reads TGTGCCAGCACGAAGGGGTATAATTCACCCCTCCACTTT. Amino acids: CASTKGYNSPLHF.

This clone was seen only a few times. V and J are TRBV7-2 and TRBJ2-3; 7 bases match TRBD1. Trimming cost V 4 bases and J 6 bases; bases outside gene matches: 7. This CDR3 is 14 amino acids long. Germline assignment: CDR1 SGHTA and CDR2 FQGNSA. CDR3 loop: CASSSRQGTDTQYF. The CDR3 DNA follows: TGTGCCAGCAGCTCCCGACAGGGTACTGATACGCAGTATTTT. The complete variable domain, with remaining parts taken from reference TRBV7-2 and TRBJ2-3, reads GAGVSQSPSNKVTEKGKDVELRCDPISGHTALYWYRQSLGQGLEFLIYFQGNSAPDKSGLPSDRFSAERTGGSVSTLTIQRTQQEDSAVYLCASSSRQGTDTQYFGPGTRLTVL.

This chain connects TRBV3-1 (or the pseudogene TRBV3-2) to TRBJ1-2; the D gene is possibly TRBD1 (5 bases). CDR1 is LGHDT, CDR2 YNNKEL, per germline (reference sequence). V dropped 3 bases and J dropped 5 bases, with 10 bases sitting between them. The CDR3 sequence is 13 residues long. CDR3 sequence reads: CASSHEGPYGYTF. CDR3 bases: TGTGCCAGCAGCCATGAGGGGCCTTATGGCTACACCTTC.

This clone was recorded once. The V and J genes are TRBV6-5 and TRBJ2-7, with D possibly TRBD1 on 6 matching bases. In germline, CDR1 is MNHEY, CDR2 SVGAGI. The CDR3 totals 13 residues. V lost 0 bases and J lost 7, with 10 bases in between. CDR3 protein: CASSYSTGFEQYF. As DNA, the CDR3 is TGTGCCAGCAGTTACTCAACAGGGTTTGAGCAGTACTTC.